This is a list of T cell receptor beta chains from one sample in a study of response to subunit inactivated influenza vaccine. Each CDR3 protein is one row after TCRdb ran MiXCR on the RT-PCR reads. The sample contains 530,000 or so distinct CDR3 sequences, approximately 12% of which appear only once. Sequenced here: PBMCs from blood, sampled on the day of vaccination. The receptors were gathered from a man in his fifties who received an inactivated influenza vaccine. CDR3s include the opening cysteine and the closing phenylalanine or tryptophan. Each record gives: J gene, clone size, V gene, D gene, CDR3 protein, CDR3 DNA. A D gene is named only where the DNA matches it firmly. Expanded clones are given a class, and other clones once, few, many or no size at all.

J gene: TRBJ1-6; clone size: many; V gene: TRBV12-3/TRBV12-4; D gene: NA; CDR3 protein: CASKTTGTSPLHF; CDR3 DNA: TGTGCCAGCAAGACGACAGGTACCTCACCCCTCCACTTT
J gene: TRBJ2-5; clone size: NA; V gene: TRBV7-9; D gene: NA; CDR3 protein: CASSLSYLPSQETQYF; CDR3 DNA: TGTGCCAGCAGCTTAAGCTACCTTCCAAGCCAAGAGACCCAGTACTTC
J gene: TRBJ2-2; clone size: few; V gene: TRBV7-9; D gene: NA; CDR3 protein: CASSEISGELFF; CDR3 DNA: TGTGCCAGCAGCGAAATTTCCGGGGAGCTGTTTTTT
J gene: TRBJ2-1; clone size: many; V gene: TRBV7-9; D gene: NA; CDR3 protein: CASSLPTLSSYNEQFF; CDR3 DNA: TGTGCCAGCAGCTTGCCCACGCTGAGCTCCTACAATGAGCAGTTCTTC
J gene: TRBJ1-2; clone size: few; V gene: TRBV29-1; D gene: TRBD1; CDR3 protein: CSVEPGQGTGAGYTF; CDR3 DNA: TGCAGCGTTGAGCCAGGACAGGGGACTGGGGCAGGCTACACCTTC
J gene: TRBJ2-5; clone size: many; V gene: TRBV12-3/TRBV12-4; D gene: TRBD1; CDR3 protein: CASKEITGVETQYF; CDR3 DNA: TGTGCCAGCAAAGAGATAACAGGGGTGGAGACCCAGTACTTC
J gene: TRBJ1-2; clone size: few; V gene: TRBV20-1; D gene: NA; CDR3 protein: CSANEGPLYGYTF; CDR3 DNA: TGCAGTGCAAATGAGGGGCCTTTATATGGCTACACCTTC
J gene: TRBJ2-5; clone size: NA; V gene: TRBV7-2; D gene: TRBD1; CDR3 protein: CASKKDRGVQETQYF; CDR3 DNA: TGTGCCAGCAAAAAAGACAGGGGAGTACAAGAGACCCAGTACTTC
J gene: TRBJ2-5; clone size: few; V gene: TRBV6-2/TRBV6-3; D gene: TRBD2; CDR3 protein: CASSWIQLAASQETQYF; CDR3 DNA: TGTGCCAGCAGTTGGATCCAACTAGCGGCCAGCCAAGAGACCCAGTACTTC
J gene: TRBJ2-5; clone size: few; V gene: TRBV6-5; D gene: TRBD1; CDR3 protein: CASSYGTGGETQYF; CDR3 DNA: TGTGCCAGCAGTTACGGGACAGGGGGAGAGACCCAGTACTTC
J gene: TRBJ2-4; clone size: few; V gene: TRBV5-1; D gene: NA; CDR3 protein: CASSPGGDPGNIQYF; CDR3 DNA: TGCGCCAGCAGCCCAGGGGGGGATCCGGGAAACATTCAGTACTTC
J gene: TRBJ1-1; clone size: NA; V gene: TRBV6-5; D gene: NA; CDR3 protein: CASSYGRGGDTEAFF; CDR3 DNA: TGTGCCAGCAGTTACGGGCGGGGAGGGGACACTGAAGCTTTCTTT
J gene: TRBJ2-1; clone size: many; V gene: TRBV12-3/TRBV12-4; D gene: TRBD2; CDR3 protein: CASSLLGRLRNEQFF; CDR3 DNA: TGTGCCAGCAGTTTACTCGGGAGGTTGCGGAATGAGCAGTTCTTC
J gene: TRBJ2-3; clone size: NA; V gene: TRBV11-2; D gene: NA; CDR3 protein: CASSPPTRTDTQYF; CDR3 DNA: TGTGCCAGCAGCCCTCCGACTAGGACAGATACGCAGTATTTT
J gene: TRBJ1-2; clone size: NA; V gene: TRBV7-2; D gene: TRBD1; CDR3 protein: CASSDRGLHSNGYTF; CDR3 DNA: TGTGCCAGCAGCGACAGGGGGCTTCATAGTAATGGCTACACCTTC
J gene: TRBJ2-1; clone size: few; V gene: TRBV2; D gene: TRBD2; CDR3 protein: CASRSARLAGGNSYNEQFF; CDR3 DNA: TGTGCCAGCAGGAGCGCCCGACTAGCGGGAGGTAACTCCTACAATGAGCAGTTCTTC
J gene: TRBJ2-6; clone size: NA; V gene: TRBV6-5; D gene: NA; CDR3 protein: CASSYLSSGANVLTF; CDR3 DNA: TGTGCCAGCAGTTACTTGAGCTCTGGGGCCAACGTCCTGACTTTC
J gene: TRBJ2-2; clone size: NA; V gene: TRBV9; D gene: TRBD1; CDR3 protein: CASSFTGTGGGELFF; CDR3 DNA: TGTGCCAGCAGCTTCACAGGGACAGGGGGCGGGGAGCTGTTTTTT
J gene: TRBJ1-1; clone size: NA; V gene: TRBV5-1; D gene: NA; CDR3 protein: CASSREAGATEAFF; CDR3 DNA: TGCGCCAGCAGCCGGGAGGCAGGGGCCACTGAAGCTTTCTTT